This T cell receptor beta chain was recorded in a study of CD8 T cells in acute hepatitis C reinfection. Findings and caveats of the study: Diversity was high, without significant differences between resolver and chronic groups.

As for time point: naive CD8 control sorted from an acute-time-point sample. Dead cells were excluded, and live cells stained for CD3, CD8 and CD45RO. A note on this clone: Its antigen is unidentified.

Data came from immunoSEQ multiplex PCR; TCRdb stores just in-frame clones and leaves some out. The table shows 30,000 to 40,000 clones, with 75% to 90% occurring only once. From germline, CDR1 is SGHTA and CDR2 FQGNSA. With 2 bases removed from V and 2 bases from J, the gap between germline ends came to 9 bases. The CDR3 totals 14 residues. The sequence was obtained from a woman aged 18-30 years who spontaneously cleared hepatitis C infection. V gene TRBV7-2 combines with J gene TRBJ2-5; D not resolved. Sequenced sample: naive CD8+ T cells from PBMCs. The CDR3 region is CASSLKTRQETQYF. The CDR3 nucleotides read TGTGCCAGCAGCTTAAAAACGAGGCAAGAGACCCAGTACTTC.